A selection of T cell receptor beta chains follows, all from one sample in a study of T cells in Graves' hyperthyroidism and ophthalmopathy. MiXCR was run by TCRdb on the multiplex PCR reads, yielding one entry per CDR3 protein. The sample yields around 280,000 distinct CDR3 sequences, less than 15% seen once. The source material was blood. All receptors come from a woman between 25 and 40 years old with Graves' hyperthyroidism that later progressed to Graves' ophthalmopathy. Both conserved end residues are part of each CDR3. The order of the fields is D gene, clone size, J gene, V gene, CDR3 DNA, CDR3 protein. A D gene is named only where the DNA matches it firmly. Size values are once, few and many counts, or a class for expanded clones, and some rows have none.

d_call: TRBD2
clone_size: many
j_call: TRBJ2-1
v_call: TRBV4-1
cdr3_nt: TGCGCCAGCACCATCTCTCCAGCGGGAATGTCTAATGAGCAGTTCTTC
cdr3_aa: CASTISPAGMSNEQFF

d_call: .
clone_size: many
j_call: TRBJ1-5
v_call: TRBV7-8
cdr3_nt: TGTGCCAGCAGCTTAGAAAGTGGGCAGGCCCTTCGGTGGCCCCAGCATTTT
cdr3_aa: CASSLESGQALRWPQHF

d_call: .
clone_size: many
j_call: TRBJ2-3
v_call: TRBV2
cdr3_nt: TGTGCCAGCAGTGGTTTGTTGGTCGAGGCAGATACGCAGTATTTT
cdr3_aa: CASSGLLVEADTQYF

d_call: .
clone_size: few
j_call: TRBJ2-3
v_call: TRBV27
cdr3_nt: TGTGCCAGCAGTCCTCGCTTAGATACGCAGTATTTT
cdr3_aa: CASSPRLDTQYF

d_call: TRBD2
clone_size: many
j_call: TRBJ2-1
v_call: TRBV7-9
cdr3_nt: TGTGCCAGCAGCCCCCAGACTAGCGGGAGGATTGATGAGCAGTTCTTC
cdr3_aa: CASSPQTSGRIDEQFF

d_call: TRBD2
clone_size: .
j_call: TRBJ2-7
v_call: TRBV4-3
cdr3_nt: TGCGCCAGCAGCCAAGTGGGAGGGCGGGTGGACGAGCAGTACTTC
cdr3_aa: CASSQVGGRVDEQYF

d_call: TRBD2
clone_size: .
j_call: TRBJ2-1
v_call: TRBV6-1
cdr3_nt: TGTGCCAGCAGACCTAGCGGGCGGCCGTACAATGAGCAGTTCTTC
cdr3_aa: CASRPSGRPYNEQFF

d_call: .
clone_size: .
j_call: TRBJ2-1
v_call: TRBV7-8
cdr3_nt: TGTGCCAGCAGCCTTGGACTTGGGGATGAGCAGTTCTTC
cdr3_aa: CASSLGLGDEQFF

d_call: .
clone_size: many
j_call: TRBJ2-7
v_call: TRBV11-2
cdr3_nt: TGTGCCAGCAGCTTTTCTTTTTCCCCCAGCGAGCAGTACTTC
cdr3_aa: CASSFSFSPSEQYF

d_call: TRBD1
clone_size: many
j_call: TRBJ1-5
v_call: TRBV27
cdr3_nt: TGTGCCAGCAGTTTCCAGGGGGAATGGGGTCAGCCCCAGCATTTT
cdr3_aa: CASSFQGEWGQPQHF

d_call: TRBD2
clone_size: .
j_call: TRBJ2-3
v_call: TRBV6-1
cdr3_nt: TGTGCCAGCAGTGGGACTAGCGGGAGGGGCACAGATACGCAGTATTTT
cdr3_aa: CASSGTSGRGTDTQYF

d_call: .
clone_size: .
j_call: TRBJ2-5
v_call: TRBV5-6
cdr3_nt: TGTGCCAGCAGCTTGGTAACGGGGCCCCAAGAGACCCAGTACTTC
cdr3_aa: CASSLVTGPQETQYF

d_call: TRBD1
clone_size: few
j_call: TRBJ1-5
v_call: TRBV19
cdr3_nt: TGTGCCAGTAGTCTCATTCCAGGGGGCCCCGTCTATAGCAATCAGCCCCAGCATTTT
cdr3_aa: CASSLIPGGPVYSNQPQHF

d_call: .
clone_size: many
j_call: TRBJ2-7
v_call: TRBV20-1
cdr3_nt: TGCAGTGCTCTTTCCCGGGACGGGGCCTACGAGCAGTACTTC
cdr3_aa: CSALSRDGAYEQYF

d_call: TRBD1
clone_size: many
j_call: TRBJ1-1
v_call: TRBV19
cdr3_nt: TGTGCCAGTACCCCAGTCATGACAGGGGGGCACACTGAAGCTTTCTTT
cdr3_aa: CASTPVMTGGHTEAFF

d_call: .
clone_size: .
j_call: TRBJ1-5
v_call: TRBV28
cdr3_nt: TGTGCCAGCAGTTTGGGGGAGCAGGGGCAGCATTTT
cdr3_aa: CASSLGEQGQHF

d_call: TRBD1
clone_size: many
j_call: TRBJ2-2
v_call: TRBV24-1
cdr3_nt: TGTGCCACCAGTGATACGGAGGGACAGGGAATCACCGGGGAGCTGTTTTTT
cdr3_aa: CATSDTEGQGITGELFF

d_call: TRBD1
clone_size: once
j_call: TRBJ1-4
v_call: TRBV9
cdr3_nt: TGTGCCAGCAGCCCAAGGACCGGGACAGGGGCTGATGAAAAACTGTTTTTT
cdr3_aa: CASSPRTGTGADEKLFF

d_call: .
clone_size: many
j_call: TRBJ2-5
v_call: TRBV12-3/TRBV12-4
cdr3_nt: TGTGCCAGCAGCCTAAACGCAGAGACCCAGTACTTC
cdr3_aa: CASSLNAETQYF

d_call: .
clone_size: many
j_call: TRBJ2-5
v_call: TRBV3-1
cdr3_nt: TGTGCCAGCAGCCAAGTCGAGGCCCAGTACTTC
cdr3_aa: CASSQVEAQYF

d_call: TRBD2
clone_size: many
j_call: TRBJ2-3
v_call: TRBV7-9
cdr3_nt: TGTGCCAGCAGCTTAATTAGCGGGAGCAAAGATACGCAGTATTTT
cdr3_aa: CASSLISGSKDTQYF

d_call: .
clone_size: .
j_call: TRBJ2-1
v_call: TRBV5-1
cdr3_nt: TGCGCCAGCAGCTTGGAGGGACGAACCTACAATGAGCAGTTCTTC
cdr3_aa: CASSLEGRTYNEQFF

d_call: .
clone_size: many
j_call: TRBJ2-3
v_call: TRBV7-2
cdr3_nt: TGTGCCAGCAGCCCCCTAGGGCGAGATACGCAGTATTTT
cdr3_aa: CASSPLGRDTQYF

d_call: .
clone_size: many
j_call: TRBJ2-5
v_call: TRBV3-1
cdr3_nt: TGTGCCAGCAGCCAGCAGGGGGGCGAGACCCAGTACTTC
cdr3_aa: CASSQQGGETQYF

d_call: TRBD1
clone_size: many
j_call: TRBJ1-1
v_call: TRBV6-1
cdr3_nt: TGTGCCAGCAGCGGACAGGGAAGGGGTGAAGCTTTCTTT
cdr3_aa: CASSGQGRGEAFF

d_call: .
clone_size: many
j_call: TRBJ2-5
v_call: TRBV19
cdr3_nt: TGTGCCAGTAGTATCTGGACAGAGGAGACCCAGTACTTC
cdr3_aa: CASSIWTEETQYF